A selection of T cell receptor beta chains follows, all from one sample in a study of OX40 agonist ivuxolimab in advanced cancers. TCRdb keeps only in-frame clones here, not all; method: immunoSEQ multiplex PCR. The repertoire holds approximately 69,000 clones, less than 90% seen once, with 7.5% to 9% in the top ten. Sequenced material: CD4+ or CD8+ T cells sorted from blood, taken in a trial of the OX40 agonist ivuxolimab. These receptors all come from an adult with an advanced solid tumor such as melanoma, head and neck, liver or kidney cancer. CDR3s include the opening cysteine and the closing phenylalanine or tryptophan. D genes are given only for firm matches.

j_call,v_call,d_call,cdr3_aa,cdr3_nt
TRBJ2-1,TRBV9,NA,CASSFASSYNEQFF,TGTGCCAGCAGCTTCGCCAGTTCCTACAATGAGCAGTTCTTC
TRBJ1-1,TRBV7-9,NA,CASSWGFAGDLNTEAFF,TGTGCCAGCAGCTGGGGTTTTGCAGGGGACTTGAACACTGAAGCTTTCTTT
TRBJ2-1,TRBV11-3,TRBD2,CASSPAGGPYNEQFF,TGTGCCAGCAGCCCAGCGGGAGGGCCATACAATGAGCAGTTCTTC
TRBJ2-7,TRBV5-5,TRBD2,CASSQGLAPSYEQYF,TGTGCCAGCAGCCAGGGACTAGCGCCTTCCTACGAGCAGTACTTC
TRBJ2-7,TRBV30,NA,CAWSLGQPATYEQYF,TGTGCCTGGAGTCTTGGACAGCCCGCGACCTACGAGCAGTACTTC
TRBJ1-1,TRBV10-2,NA,CASSGLPKRGTEAFF,TGCGCCAGCAGTGGCCTCCCTAAGCGTGGCACTGAAGCTTTCTTT
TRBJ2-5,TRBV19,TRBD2,CASSIILAANQAQETQYF,TGTGCCAGTAGTATTATCCTAGCGGCAAACCAAGCTCAAGAGACCCAGTACTTC
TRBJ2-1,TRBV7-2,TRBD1,CASSWGQGVFF,TGTGCCAGCAGCTGGGGACAGGGAGTGTTCTTC
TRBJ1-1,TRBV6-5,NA,CATGRRAANTEAFF,TGTGCCACAGGGAGAAGGGCGGCGAACACTGAAGCTTTCTTT
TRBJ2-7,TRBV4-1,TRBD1,CASSPGTGGYEQYF,TGCGCCAGCAGCCCAGGGACAGGAGGTTACGAGCAGTACTTC
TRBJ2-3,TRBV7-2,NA,CASSLLGRGADTQYF,TGTGCCAGCAGCTTACTAGGGAGGGGGGCAGATACGCAGTATTTT
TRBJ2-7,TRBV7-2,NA,CASSLIPGPYEQYF,TGTGCCAGCAGCTTGATTCCGGGCCCCTACGAGCAGTACTTC